Listed here are 17 T cell receptor beta chains from one sample, sequenced in a study of T cells after yellow fever vaccination. TCRdb re-called the 5' RACE reads through MiXCR, storing one row per CDR3 protein. Of about 310,000 distinct CDR3 sequences listed, more than 3% are singletons. The source material was PBMCs, sampled on the day of the yellow fever booster vaccination. The receptors were gathered from a man younger than 35 who received the YFV17D yellow fever vaccine.

This clonotype appeared a few times. The rearrangement joins TRBV12-3 or TRBV12-4 to TRBJ1-5; D is possibly TRBD1 (5 bases). The CDR3 is 13 amino acids. V lost 5 bases, J lost 8 bases, and 13 bases lay in between. CDR3 sequence (DNA): TGTGCCAGCAGTCCGCGGGAGACAGAGCCCCAGCATTTT. Translating it yields CASSPRETEPQHF.

This chain joins TRBV20-1 and TRBJ2-1; 9 nucleotides agree with TRBD1. V shed 7 bases and J 1 base; nucleotides not matched to a gene: 5. This CDR3 has 14 amino acids. Germline V lookup: CDR1 DFQATT, CDR2 SNEGSKA (reference sequence). The CDR3 sequence is CSVEGQGSYNEQFF. CDR3 nucleotides: TGCAGTGTCGAGGGACAGGGTTCCTACAATGAGCAGTTCTTC.

This chain connects TRBV27 to TRBJ1-2, with 12 bases fitting TRBD1. V lost 3 bases and J lost 2; bases outside the gene matches: 7. Germline V CDR1 and CDR2: MNHEY, SMNVEV (reference sequence). The CDR3 extends over 17 amino acids. The CDR3 here is CASSFSGQGAYNYGYTF. The DNA of the CDR3 is TGTGCCAGCAGTTTTTCGGGACAGGGGGCCTACAACTATGGCTACACCTTC.

This rearrangement joins TRBV20-1 to TRBJ1-5; D remains ambiguous. The V gene's germline CDR1 is DFQATT and CDR2 SNEGSKA (reference sequence). V was trimmed by 3 bases and J by 0 bases, leaving 15 bases between them. There are 16 residues in the CDR3. The CDR3 nucleotides read TGCAGTGCTAGTTTGTCCCCTGGGTCTAGCAATCAGCCCCAGCATTTT. Residues: CSASLSPGSSNQPQHF.

The V gene is TRBV11-2, the J gene TRBJ2-7; 9 nucleotides line up with TRBD2. The germline CDR1 and CDR2 sequences are SGHAT and FQNNGV. V was clipped by 2 bases and J by 2 bases; unmatched bases: 7. CDR3 length: 16 residues. The DNA for the CDR3 is TGTGCCAGCAGCTTAATGCCCCGCGGGGGGGCCTACGAGCAGTACTTC. Translating gives CASSLMPRGGAYEQYF.

Ten or more counts support this clonotype. The genes are TRBV7-9 and TRBJ2-7, with TRBD1 matching over 7 bases. Per germline, CDR1 SEHNR and CDR2 FQNEAQ (reference sequence). V was pared by 6 bases and J by 3 bases, with 11 bases of the junction left unmatched. CDR3 length: 15 amino acids. The CDR3 here is CASSPPKGQIYEQYV. DNA of the CDR3: TGTGCCAGCAGTCCACCCAAGGGACAGATCTACGAGCAGTACGTC.

The table lists this clonotype with many counts. The chain employs TRBV5-1 and TRBJ2-1, with D possibly matching TRBD1 (5 bases). The CDR3 is 15 amino acids. Trimming took 3 bases from V and 7 from J, leaving 17 bases between them. From germline, CDR1 is SGHRS and CDR2 YFSETQ. The CDR3 coding sequence is TGCGCCAGCAGCTCCCCCCGCCAGGGTTGGAATGAGCAGTTCTTC. It translates to CASSSPRQGWNEQFF.

This clonotype occurred a few times. V usage is TRBV19 and J usage is TRBJ2-7, with 9 nucleotides matching TRBD2. Germline CDR1 is LNHDA and CDR2 is SQIVND (reference sequence). The V segment lost 5 bases and the J segment 3 bases; nucleotides outside the gene matches: 8. The CDR3 covers 15 residues. CDR3: CASSFSGGPDYEQYF. CDR3 bases: TGTGCCAGTAGTTTTAGCGGGGGACCGGACTACGAGCAGTACTTC.

The chain uses TRBV6-1 and TRBJ1-1, with D unclear. CDR1 MNHNS and CDR2 SASEGT come from the germline V gene. Trimming removed 2 bases at V and 1 base at J, with 11 bases between. This CDR3 spans 15 amino acids. The CDR3 DNA reads TGTGCCAGCAGTGAAAATGTCTCCGGGAACACTGAAGCTTTCTTT. Its protein product is CASSENVSGNTEAFF.

The V call is TRBV12-3 or TRBV12-4, the J call TRBJ1-1; D is undetermined. Trimming took 3 bases from V and 7 from J, leaving 12 bases between them. This CDR3 spans 13 amino acids. The CDR3, as DNA: TGTGCCAGCAGTTTTGAAGAATTGGGTGAAGCTTTCTTT. Residues: CASSFEELGEAFF.

This clonotype was observed a few times. This chain links TRBV5-6 with TRBJ2-7, with 7 nucleotides matching TRBD1. The CDR3 is 14 amino acids. Per the germline V gene, CDR1 is SGHDT and CDR2 is YYEEEE. V was pared by 4 bases and J by 3 bases, with 7 bases of the junction left unmatched. The CDR3 DNA reads as TGTGCCAGCAGCAGAAGACAGGGTATCTACGAGCAGTACGTC. It specifies CASSRRQGIYEQYV.

In its sample, this clonotype was seen many times. The V gene is TRBV10-3, the J gene TRBJ2-5, with TRBD2 as a possible D gene (6 bases). CDR3 size: 12 residues. CDR1 and CDR2 from the germline V gene are ENHRY and SYGVKD. V shed 8 bases and J shed 9 bases, with 16 bases lying between them. The DNA for the CDR3 is TGTGCCATCGAAGGGGACGGAGGGGCCCAGTACTTC. Its translation: CAIEGDGGAQYF.

The V and J genes are TRBV7-2 and TRBJ2-6, with no clear D. Germline values: CDR1 SGHTA, CDR2 FQGNSA. V lost 6 bases and J lost 0, with 9 bases in between. The CDR3 extends over 15 amino acids. The CDR3 DNA is TGTGCCAGCAGAACAGAGATCTCTGGGGCCAACGTCCTGACTTTC. Translated: CASRTEISGANVLTF.

The rearrangement links TRBV5-1 to TRBJ2-2; D ambiguous. Germline V gene sequence: CDR1 SGHRS, CDR2 YFSETQ. V was trimmed by 0 bases and J by 4 bases, leaving 7 bases between them. The CDR3 consists of 14 residues. The CDR3 loop is CASSLDAFTGELFF. In DNA, the CDR3 is TGCGCCAGCAGCTTGGACGCTTTCACCGGGGAGCTGTTTTTT.

This clonotype has a count of ten or more. The chain is built from TRBV9 and TRBJ2-1; 8 nucleotides align to TRBD1. The CDR3 sequence is 17 residues long. Germline trimming cut 0 bases from V and 9 bases from J; bases unmatched to any gene: 14. Germline CDR1 is SGDLS and CDR2 is YYNGEE. In DNA form, the CDR3 reads TGTGCCAGCAGCGTAGCCGGGGACCGGACAGGGCTTGGTGAGCAGTTCTTC. This sequence encodes CASSVAGDRTGLGEQFF.

There are many counts of this clonotype. The genes are TRBV5-1 and TRBJ1-4; no definite D call. The CDR3 loop spans 13 amino acids. Germline CDR1 and CDR2: SGHRS and YFSETQ. The ends were cut back, 4 bases at V and 8 bases at J, with 12 bases in the middle. In nucleotides, the CDR3 is TGCGCCAGCAGCCCCCTAGGAGTCGAAAAACTGTTTTTT. Protein sequence: CASSPLGVEKLFF.

This clonotype came up a few times. The genes are TRBV7-9 and TRBJ1-2; possibly TRBD1 for D (5 bases). V was trimmed by 5 bases and J by 4 bases, leaving 20 bases between them. Germline V gene sequence: CDR1 SEHNR, CDR2 FQNEAQ (reference sequence). The CDR3 has 16 amino acids. CDR3 loop: CASSTPGSGGSYGYTF. CDR3 coding DNA: TGTGCCAGCAGCACACCCGGGTCGGGGGGAAGCTATGGCTACACCTTC.